This is a list of T cell receptor beta chains from one sample in a study of shared clonotypes between healthy human individuals. Using immunoSEQ multiplex PCR, the repertoire was profiled, and TCRdb retains in-frame clones only, with some absent. The sample consists of roughly 1,500,000 clones, around 98% of them appearing once. The sample consisted of naive CD4+ T cells sorted from blood. The receptors originated from a man aged 25 to 40 in good health. Each CDR3 is given with its conserved first and last residue. The D gene is left open where the match is weak. Size values are once, few and many counts, or a class for expanded clones, and some rows have none.

clone_size | j_call | v_call | d_call | cdr3_aa | cdr3_nt
once | TRBJ2-1 | TRBV10-1 | TRBD2 | CASSESGTSGGGDNEQFF | TGCGCCAGCAGTGAGTCTGGGACTAGCGGAGGGGGAGACAATGAGCAGTTCTTC
- | TRBJ2-7 | TRBV28 | - | CASSLGGKPSYEQYF | TGTGCCAGCAGTTTAGGCGGGAAACCCTCCTACGAGCAGTACTTC
- | TRBJ2-7 | TRBV7-8 | TRBD1 | CASSLGDRDYEQYF | TGTGCCAGCAGCTTAGGAGACAGGGATTACGAGCAGTACTTC
- | TRBJ1-1 | TRBV27 | - | CASSLNPTGLGPDTEAFF | TGTGCCAGCAGTCTAAACCCTACGGGGCTGGGACCGGACACTGAAGCTTTCTTT
- | TRBJ2-1 | TRBV28 | - | CASSLRSVRGGAVNEQFF | TGTGCCAGCAGTTTAAGGTCGGTTCGAGGGGGGGCAGTTAATGAGCAGTTCTTC
- | TRBJ2-1 | TRBV18 | TRBD1 | CASSPLGTGEHEQFF | TGTGCCAGCTCACCTCTCGGGACAGGGGAGCATGAGCAGTTCTTC
- | TRBJ1-5 | TRBV30 | TRBD1 | CAWGQGLNQPQHF | TGTGCCTGGGGACAGGGGTTGAATCAGCCCCAGCATTTT
- | TRBJ2-7 | TRBV5-8 | - | CASSLMGASYEQYF | TGTGCCAGCAGCTTGATGGGGGCCTCCTACGAGCAGTACTTC
- | TRBJ2-1 | TRBV28 | TRBD2 | CASSGRLTSWTSLGNEQFF | TGTGCCAGCAGTGGTCGTCTTACCAGCTGGACTAGTCTAGGGAATGAGCAGTTCTTC
- | TRBJ2-5 | TRBV18 | - | CASSKEFGGQETQYF | TGTGCCAGCTCAAAGGAATTCGGGGGGCAGGAGACCCAGTACTTC
- | TRBJ1-5 | TRBV18 | TRBD1 | CASSPGTGWEEPQHF | TGTGCCAGCTCACCCGGGACAGGGTGGGAAGAGCCCCAGCATTTT
- | TRBJ2-7 | TRBV7-2 | TRBD2 | CASSPGLAGPNSYEQYF | TGTGCCAGCAGTCCCGGACTAGCGGGTCCTAACTCCTACGAGCAGTACTTC
- | TRBJ2-3 | TRBV11-3 | - | CASSLGRASDTQYF | TGTGCCAGCAGCTTAGGAAGGGCGTCAGATACGCAGTATTTT
- | TRBJ2-2 | TRBV5-4 | - | CASSSRSRESTAGELFF | TGTGCCAGCAGCTCCCGGTCTAGGGAAAGTACAGCCGGGGAGCTGTTTTTT
- | TRBJ2-7 | TRBV7-2 | - | CASSLNLGESYEQYF | TGTGCCAGCAGCTTAAATCTAGGGGAGTCCTACGAGCAGTACTTC
- | TRBJ1-3 | TRBV4-3 | - | CASSQELGGLAGNTIYF | TGCGCCAGCAGCCAAGAATTAGGGGGGTTAGCTGGAAACACCATATATTTT
once | TRBJ2-7 | TRBV27 | TRBD1 | CASRRTGGGGQYF | TGTGCCAGCAGGAGGACAGGGGGGGGCGGGCAGTACTTC
- | TRBJ2-2 | TRBV19 | - | CASSRDNLNTGELFF | TGTGCCAGTAGTCGGGACAACTTGAACACCGGGGAGCTGTTTTTT
- | TRBJ2-1 | TRBV5-4 | - | CASSPSGGRDNEQFF | TGTGCCAGCAGCCCGAGTGGGGGGCGGGACAATGAGCAGTTCTTC
- | TRBJ1-4 | TRBV5-8 | - | CASSLLTVGRLNEKLFF | TGTGCCAGCAGCTTGCTGACAGTCGGGCGCCTTAATGAAAAACTGTTTTTT
- | TRBJ2-7 | TRBV19 | - | CASSIFGGRYEQYF | TGTGCCAGTAGTATATTCGGGGGGCGTTACGAGCAGTACTTC
few | TRBJ1-1 | TRBV5-1 | - | CASSLEHKAFF | TGCGCCAGCAGCTTGGAACATAAAGCTTTCTTT
- | TRBJ1-2 | TRBV28 | TRBD1 | CASLNTKGQGYGYTF | TGTGCCAGCCTGAACACCAAGGGACAGGGCTATGGCTACACCTTC
- | TRBJ1-2 | TRBV15 | - | CATSRAGTNYGYTF | TGTGCCACCAGCAGAGCGGGCACAAACTATGGCTACACCTTC
- | TRBJ1-1 | TRBV28 | - | CASSSAQGRLSEAFF | TGTGCCAGCAGTTCAGCACAGGGAAGGCTCTCTGAAGCTTTCTTT
- | TRBJ2-5 | TRBV6-5 | TRBD1 | CASSVQGSGETQYF | TGTGCCAGCAGTGTACAGGGGAGCGGAGAGACCCAGTACTTC
- | TRBJ1-1 | TRBV30 | - | CAWRGHPNTEAFF | TGTGCCTGGAGGGGACACCCGAACACTGAAGCTTTCTTT
- | TRBJ2-7 | TRBV4-1 | - | CASSQDPAKFYEQYF | TGCGCCAGCAGCCAAGACCCCGCGAAATTCTACGAGCAGTACTTC
- | TRBJ2-7 | TRBV18 | - | CASLRSATGMTSEQYF | TGTGCCAGCCTGCGATCGGCGACAGGGATGACTAGCGAGCAGTACTTC
once | TRBJ2-7 | TRBV5-6 | - | CASSLRNSHEQYF | TGTGCCAGCAGCTTGCGCAACTCCCACGAGCAGTACTTC
- | TRBJ2-6 | TRBV13 | - | CASSLGQGGANVLTF | TGTGCCAGCAGCTTAGGCCAAGGCGGGGCCAACGTCCTGACTTTC
- | TRBJ2-2 | TRBV18 | - | CASSPRQANTGELFF | TGTGCCAGCTCACCGAGACAGGCGAACACCGGGGAGCTGTTTTTT
- | TRBJ2-1 | TRBV10-3 | TRBD2 | CAISEPKTGTSRYNEQFF | TGTGCCATCAGTGAGCCGAAAACCGGGACTAGCAGATACAATGAGCAGTTCTTC
- | TRBJ1-1 | TRBV5-4 | TRBD1 | CASSADLDRGAPGAFF | TGTGCCAGCAGCGCCGACCTCGACAGGGGCGCGCCTGGAGCTTTCTTT
once | TRBJ2-3 | TRBV13 | - | CASSRGTDTQYF | TGTGCCAGCAGCCGCGGCACAGATACGCAGTATTTT
- | TRBJ2-2 | TRBV18 | - | CASSPQRVGMNTGELFF | TGTGCCAGCTCACCTCAACGCGTCGGCATGAACACCGGGGAGCTGTTTTTT
- | TRBJ2-7 | TRBV18 | TRBD1 | CAAGTGGAGEQYF | TGTGCCGCCGGGACAGGGGGCGCGGGCGAGCAGTACTTC
- | TRBJ2-7 | TRBV10-1 | TRBD1 | CASSIGQGYEQYF | TGCGCCAGCTCGATAGGACAGGGCTACGAGCAGTACTTC
once | TRBJ2-1 | TRBV18 | - | CASTVKNSGNEQFF | TGTGCCAGCACGGTTAAAAATAGCGGCAATGAGCAGTTCTTC
- | TRBJ2-7 | TRBV27 | - | CASSFSLAESSYEQYF | TGTGCCAGCAGTTTCTCCCTGGCGGAGAGCTCCTACGAGCAGTACTTC
- | TRBJ1-5 | TRBV21-1 | - | CASRLKQGPQPQHF | TGTGCCAGCAGGCTCAAGCAGGGACCTCAGCCCCAGCATTTT
- | TRBJ2-7 | TRBV7-9 | - | CASSSLAGRPYEQYF | TGTGCCAGCAGCTCCTTGGCAGGTCGCCCTTACGAGCAGTACTTC
- | TRBJ1-5 | TRBV28 | - | CASSLTGRGNQPQHF | TGTGCCAGCAGTCTGACAGGACGGGGCAATCAGCCCCAGCATTTT
- | TRBJ2-7 | TRBV10-3 | TRBD2 | CAIREGLAEGYEQYF | TGTGCCATCAGAGAAGGACTAGCGGAGGGCTACGAGCAGTACTTC
once | TRBJ2-7 | TRBV4-1 | TRBD1 | CASSLMGQGLNEQYF | TGCGCCAGCAGCCTAATGGGACAGGGGTTGAACGAGCAGTACTTC
- | TRBJ2-7 | TRBV21-1 | - | CASSKGTSGKGSTRYEQYF | TGTGCCAGCAGCAAAGGGACTAGCGGGAAAGGCTCAACGCGATACGAGCAGTACTTC
- | TRBJ2-7 | TRBV10-3 | - | CAIRDGNPYEQYF | TGTGCCATCAGGGATGGGAATCCCTACGAGCAGTACTTC
- | TRBJ2-1 | TRBV10-1 | TRBD2 | CASSDPGTSGNNEQFF | TGCGCCAGCAGTGACCCTGGGACTAGCGGGAACAATGAGCAGTTCTTC
- | TRBJ2-5 | TRBV5-1 | - | CASSSNSVQETQYF | TGCGCCAGCAGCTCCAACTCCGTACAAGAGACCCAGTACTTC
- | TRBJ1-1 | TRBV7-9 | - | CASGSLDRNTEAFF | TGTGCCAGCGGGTCCCTTGACAGGAACACTGAAGCTTTCTTT
few | TRBJ1-3 | TRBV4-1 | - | CASSHLPGDTIYF | TGCGCCAGCAGCCATCTTCCCGGAGACACCATATATTTT
- | TRBJ2-2 | TRBV5-1 | TRBD2 | CASSWTSEQGELFF | TGCGCCAGCAGCTGGACTAGCGAACAAGGGGAGCTGTTTTTT
- | TRBJ2-5 | TRBV2 | - | CASNLDGQETQYF | TGTGCCAGCAACCTAGACGGGCAAGAGACCCAGTACTTC
- | TRBJ2-7 | TRBV28 | - | CASSFTSGHGSYEQYF | TGTGCCAGCAGTTTTACAAGCGGTCACGGCTCCTACGAGCAGTACTTC